One and the same sample provided the 5 T cell receptor beta chains below, sequenced in a study of shared T cell receptors in the human thymus. Here immunoSEQ multiplex PCR was the method, and the copy in TCRdb shows in-frame clones only, minus some. This table has 640,000 or so clones, more than 75% appearing once. This same sample was also taken into another study, of human thymus T cells.

The specimen sequenced was thymocytes. All receptors derive from a boy under two years old with a congenital heart defect.

V usage is TRBV18 and J usage is TRBJ2-3, with 14 nucleotides matching TRBD2. The CDR3 extends over 18 amino acids. The ends lost 2 bases at V and 2 bases at J; junction bases unmatched: 6. Germline loops: CDR1 KGHSH, CDR2 LQKENI. The CDR3 DNA is TGTGCCAGCTCACCAAGGACTAGCGGGGGGCCCCCCACAGATACGCAGTATTTT. This gives the protein CASSPRTSGGPPTDTQYF. The variable domain in full, completed from reference TRBV18 and TRBJ2-3, reads NAGVMQNPRHLVRRRGQEARLRCSPMKGHSHVYWYRQLPEEGLKFMVYLQKENIIDESGMPKERFSAEFPKEGPSILRIQQVVRGDSAAYFCASSPRTSGGPPTDTQYFGPGTRLTVL.

V and J are TRBV7-2 and TRBJ2-5; D gene ambiguous. Germline V CDR1 and CDR2: SGHTA, FQGNSA. This CDR3 is 14 amino acids long. Trimming left V 7 bases short and J 7 bases short, with 19 bases between. CDR3 nucleotide sequence: TGTGCCAGCACCCGTGCCAAGCTCATCGGGACCCAGTACTTC. Translating gives CASTRAKLIGTQYF.

The gene calls are TRBV5-5 and TRBJ2-2; D gene unclear. V shed 0 bases and J shed 4 bases, with 7 bases lying between them. In germline, CDR1 is SGHKS, CDR2 YYEKEE (reference sequence). This CDR3 region has 14 residues. The CDR3 loop is CASSLAKVTGELFF. The CDR3, as DNA: TGTGCCAGCAGCTTGGCTAAAGTCACCGGGGAGCTGTTTTTT.

This clone occurred once. The rearrangement links TRBV4-1 to TRBJ1-5; no clear D gene. Germline assignment: CDR1 MGHRA and CDR2 YSYEKL. V lost 2 bases, J lost 3 bases, and 20 bases lay in between. The CDR3 covers 18 residues. CDR3 amino acids: CASSQLPPPGMNNQPQHF. CDR3 coding DNA: TGCGCCAGCAGCCAACTCCCGCCCCCGGGGATGAACAATCAGCCCCAGCATTTT.

The chain employs TRBV27 and TRBJ1-2; D may be TRBD1 (6 bases). Germline V gene lookup returns CDR1 MNHEY and CDR2 SMNVEV (reference sequence). The CDR3 loop spans 13 amino acids. V lost 5 bases, J lost 4 bases, and 11 bases lay in between. CDR3 bases: TGTGCCAGCAGTACGACAGGATTCTATGGCTACACCTTC. Encoded protein: CASSTTGFYGYTF.